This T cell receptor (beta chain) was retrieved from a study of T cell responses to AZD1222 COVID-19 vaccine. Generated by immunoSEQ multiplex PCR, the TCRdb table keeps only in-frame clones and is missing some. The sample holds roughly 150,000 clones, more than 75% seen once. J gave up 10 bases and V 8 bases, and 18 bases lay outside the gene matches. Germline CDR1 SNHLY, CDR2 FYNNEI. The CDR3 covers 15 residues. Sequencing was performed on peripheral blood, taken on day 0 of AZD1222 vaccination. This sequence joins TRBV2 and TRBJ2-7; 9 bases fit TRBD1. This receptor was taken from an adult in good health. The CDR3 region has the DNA TGTGCCAGCTATAGAAGGGAACAGGGGGCGGGAAGACAGTACTTC. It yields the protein CASYRREQGAGRQYF.